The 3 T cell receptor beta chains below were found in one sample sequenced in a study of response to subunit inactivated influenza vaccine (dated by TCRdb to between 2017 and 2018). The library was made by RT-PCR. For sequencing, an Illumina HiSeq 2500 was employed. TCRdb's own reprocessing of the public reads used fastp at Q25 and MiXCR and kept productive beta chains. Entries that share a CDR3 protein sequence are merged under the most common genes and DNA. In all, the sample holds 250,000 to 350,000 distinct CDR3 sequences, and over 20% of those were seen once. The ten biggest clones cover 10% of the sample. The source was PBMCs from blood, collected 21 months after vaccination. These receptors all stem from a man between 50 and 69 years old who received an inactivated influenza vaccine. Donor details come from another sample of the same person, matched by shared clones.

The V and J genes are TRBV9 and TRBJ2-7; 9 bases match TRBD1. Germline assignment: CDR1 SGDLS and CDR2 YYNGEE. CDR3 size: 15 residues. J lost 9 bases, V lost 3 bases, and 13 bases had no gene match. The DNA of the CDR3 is TGTGCCAGCAGCGCACCGGGACAGGGTCCCCTAGTGCAGTACTTC. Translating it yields CASSAPGQGPLVQYF.

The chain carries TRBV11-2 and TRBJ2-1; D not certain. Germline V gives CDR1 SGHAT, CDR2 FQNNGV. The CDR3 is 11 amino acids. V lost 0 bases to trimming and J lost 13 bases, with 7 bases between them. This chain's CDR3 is CASSLDLGQFF. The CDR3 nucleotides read TGTGCCAGCAGCTTAGATCTAGGTCAGTTCTTC.

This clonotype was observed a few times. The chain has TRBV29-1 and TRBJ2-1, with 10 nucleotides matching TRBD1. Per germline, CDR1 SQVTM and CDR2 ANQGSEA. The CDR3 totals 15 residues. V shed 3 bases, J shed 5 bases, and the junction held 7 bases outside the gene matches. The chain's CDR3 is CSVDHGTGDNNEQFF. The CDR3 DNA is TGCAGCGTTGATCATGGGACAGGGGACAACAATGAGCAGTTCTTC.